The 10 T cell receptor beta chains below were found in one sample sequenced in a study of control samples from healthy donors and cancer patients. This table comes from immunoSEQ multiplex PCR, and its TCRdb copy is limited to in-frame clones, with some not included. Among tens of thousands of clones listed, less than 90% were seen once. The material sequenced was blood. These receptors all stem from a woman aged 45-60 years in good health.

The chain recombines TRBV12-5 with TRBJ1-5; 9 bases are a match to TRBD1. Germline V gene sequence: CDR1 LGHNT, CDR2 FRNRAP. This CDR3 contains 16 residues. Trimming took 0 bases from V and 7 from J; bases not matched to a gene: 7. CDR3 protein: CASGLVTGGYGQPQHF. The CDR3 coding sequence is TGTGCTAGTGGTTTGGTTACAGGGGGCTATGGACAGCCCCAGCATTTT.

This chain joins TRBV4-1 and TRBJ1-2; weak D call: TRBD1 (5 bases). Germline CDR1 reads MGHRA; CDR2 reads YSYEKL. Trimming took 3 bases from V and 2 from J, leaving 10 bases between them. This CDR3 is built from 14 residues. This chain's CDR3 is CASSHTGFNYGYTF. Written as DNA, the CDR3 is TGCGCCAGCAGCCATACAGGATTCAACTATGGCTACACCTTC.

The count of this clone is one. J is TRBJ2-2 and V is TRBV9; D perhaps matches TRBD1 (5 bases). V was clipped by 1 base and J by 1 base, with 5 bases between them. The CDR3 has 14 residues. Germline values: CDR1 SGDLS, CDR2 YYNGEE. CDR3 sequence reads: CASSVTGNTGELFF. The CDR3 bases are TGTGCCAGCAGCGTAACAGGGAACACCGGGGAGCTGTTTTTT.

A remark on this clone: The germline gene is not matched at one end of the junction; a read error may be the cause. The chain couples TRBV2 to TRBJ1-2, with TRBD1 as a possible D gene (6 bases). The CDR3 totals 12 residues. Germline V gene data show CDR1 as SNHLY and CDR2 as FYNNEI. The CDR3 DNA reads as TGTGCCAGCACGGTGGACAGACAAGAGGGAGGATTC. Its translation is CASTVDRQEGGF.

The chain joins TRBV25-1 to TRBJ2-3, with 7 bases lining up with TRBD1. CDR3 size: 16 residues. V lost 5 bases to trimming and J lost 5 bases; unmatched junction nucleotides: 13. Germline V gives CDR1 MGHDK, CDR2 SYGVNS. The CDR3 spells CASSQGGGLRIDTQYF. CDR3 DNA: TGTGCCAGCAGTCAAGGGGGCGGGCTGCGGATAGATACGCAGTATTTT.

The chain carries TRBV7-2 and TRBJ2-7, with TRBD2 identical over 12 bases. CDR1 and CDR2 (germline): SGHTA, FQGNSA. The CDR3 runs to 15 residues. Unmatched junction bases numbered 5, after V lost 5 bases and J lost 3 bases. The CDR3 loop reads CASSGGLAGLYEQYF. DNA for the CDR3: TGTGCCAGCAGCGGAGGACTAGCGGGGCTCTACGAGCAGTACTTC.

The rearrangement uses TRBV30 and TRBJ2-1; 9 bases are shared with TRBD2. Germline V gives CDR1 GTSNPN, CDR2 SVGIG (reference sequence). The CDR3 consists of 14 residues. V was clipped by 2 bases and J by 8 bases; unmatched bases: 7. Here the CDR3 DNA reads TGTGCCTGGAGTCCGGGACTAGCCCGAGATGAGCAGTTCTTC. Translated, it gives CAWSPGLARDEQFF.

V gene TRBV7-9 combines with J gene TRBJ1-4; D unclear. V was cut by 8 bases and J by 6 bases, with 13 bases left in between. Germline lookup yields CDR1 SEHNR and CDR2 FQNEAQ (reference sequence). The CDR3 contains 13 residues. CDR3 protein: CASGSEKDEKLFF. The CDR3 DNA reads TGTGCCAGCGGGAGCGAAAAGGATGAAAAACTGTTTTTT.

The gene calls are TRBV5-4 and TRBJ2-1; D ambiguous. Germline assignment: CDR1 SGHNT and CDR2 YYREEE (reference sequence). V lost 1 base and J lost 0, with 8 bases in between. The CDR3 spans 15 residues. The CDR3 here is CASSLPSPSYNEQFF. DNA of the CDR3: TGTGCCAGCAGCTTGCCATCACCCTCCTACAATGAGCAGTTCTTC. The whole variable domain, remainder taken from reference TRBV5-4 and TRBJ2-1, is ETGVTQSPTHLIKTRGQQVTLRCSSQSGHNTVSWYQQALGQGPQFIFQYYREEENGRGNFPPRFSGLQFPNYSSELNVNALELDDSALYLCASSLPSPSYNEQFFGPGTRLTVL.

The chain links TRBV7-3 to TRBJ2-3; the D call may be TRBD1 or TRBD2 (5 bases each). The ends were cut back, 5 bases at V and 2 bases at J, with 11 bases in the middle. The CDR3 covers 14 residues. Germline V gene lookup returns CDR1 SGHTA and CDR2 FQGTGA. This chain's CDR3 is CASSRGAATDTQYF. The CDR3 nucleotides read TGTGCCAGCAGCCGAGGGGCTGCCACAGATACGCAGTATTTT. Based on the CDR3 plus reference TRBV7-3 and TRBJ2-3, the full variable domain is GAGVSQTPSNKVTEKGKYVELRCDPISGHTALYWYRQSLGQGPEFLIYFQGTGAADDSGLPNDRFFAVRPEGSVSTLKIQRTERGDSAVYLCASSRGAATDTQYFGPGTRLTVL.